This record concerns one T cell receptor (beta chain) sequence. Its cognate antigen is unknown. This entry comes from a study of cytomegalovirus exposure and HLA in healthy donors. Study conclusions and caveats: According to an earlier analysis, most TCR beta V segments yielded productive rearrangements about 87% or about 30% of the time. It was reported that TCR beta sequences correctly inferred the HLA-A and HLA-B alleles for most subjects.

J gave up 2 bases and V 6 bases, and 5 bases lay outside the gene matches. The CDR3 consists of 16 residues. Germline V CDR1 and CDR2: SNHLY, FYNNEI. PCR involved 60 Vbeta and 13 Jbeta primers. Assay used: immunoSEQ multiplex PCR; TCRdb lists only in-frame clones, some missing. Here the sample spans about 100,000 clones, around three quarters being singletons. The specimen was PBMCs. J is TRBJ1-6 and V is TRBV2; 9 bases fit TRBD1. The TCR comes from a woman aged 45 to 65 in good health and CMV-seropositive. The CDR3 loop reads CASRQDRGTYNSPLHF. Here the CDR3 DNA reads TGTGCCAGCAGACAGGACAGGGGTACCTATAATTCACCCCTCCACTTT.